This TCR beta chain was profiled in a study of radiotherapy plus CTLA-4 blockade in lung cancer. Measured with immunoSEQ multiplex PCR; TCRdb has only the in-frame clones, and not every one. The table has 81,000 or so clones, roughly four fifths seen once; the top ten hold 0.79%. V was pared by 1 base and J by 0 bases, with 7 bases between. This CDR3 spans 14 amino acids. Germline CDR1 is SGHTA and CDR2 is FQGNSA. The specimen comprised peripheral blood, sampled from a patient treated with radiotherapy plus ipilimumab. The V gene is TRBV7-2, the J gene TRBJ2-7; D call uncertain. The receptor's source is a human donor with non-small cell lung cancer who had stable disease on radiotherapy plus ipilimumab. DNA of the CDR3: TGTGCCAGCAGCTTAGAACCGCGCTCCTACGAGCAGTACTTC. It encodes CASSLEPRSYEQYF.